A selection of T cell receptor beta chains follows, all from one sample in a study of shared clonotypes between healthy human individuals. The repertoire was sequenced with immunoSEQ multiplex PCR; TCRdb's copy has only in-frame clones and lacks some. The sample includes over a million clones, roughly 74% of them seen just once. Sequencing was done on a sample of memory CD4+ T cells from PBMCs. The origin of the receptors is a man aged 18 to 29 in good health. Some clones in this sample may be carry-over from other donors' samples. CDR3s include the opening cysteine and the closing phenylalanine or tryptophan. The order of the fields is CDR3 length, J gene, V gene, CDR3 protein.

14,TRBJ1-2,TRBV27,CASSGWGANYGYTF
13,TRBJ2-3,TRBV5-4,CASSLLGADTQYF
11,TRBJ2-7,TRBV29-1,CSVERSYEQYF
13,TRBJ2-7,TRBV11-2,CASSFSAYYEQYF
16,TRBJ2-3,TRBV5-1,CASSLLARRGPDTQYF
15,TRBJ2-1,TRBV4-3,CASSPGLADYNEQFF
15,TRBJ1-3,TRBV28,CASSLRDRIMGTIYF
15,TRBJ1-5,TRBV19,CASSWDGDSNQPQHF
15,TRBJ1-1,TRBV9,CASSVGGSGNTEAFF
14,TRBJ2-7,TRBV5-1,CASSYNSGSYEQYF
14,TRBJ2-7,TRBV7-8,CASSTDRLAYEQYF
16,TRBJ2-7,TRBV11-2,CASSASLGQGSYEQYF
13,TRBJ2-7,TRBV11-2,CASSRDRAYEQYF
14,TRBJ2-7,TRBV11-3,CASRWGGGAYEQYF
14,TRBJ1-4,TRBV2,CASSERGRNEKLFF
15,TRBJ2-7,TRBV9,CASTSGGTSDYEQYF
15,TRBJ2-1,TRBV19,CASSMGPGSYNEQFF
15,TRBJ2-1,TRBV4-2,CASSQALLNYNEQFF
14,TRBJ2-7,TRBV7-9,CASSFRQILGEQYF
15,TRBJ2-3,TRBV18,CASSLNLGRTDTQYF
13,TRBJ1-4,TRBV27,CASSLGGQEKLFF
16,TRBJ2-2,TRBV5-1,CASSRTPGGNAGELFF
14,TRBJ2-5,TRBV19,CASSPREGGETQYF